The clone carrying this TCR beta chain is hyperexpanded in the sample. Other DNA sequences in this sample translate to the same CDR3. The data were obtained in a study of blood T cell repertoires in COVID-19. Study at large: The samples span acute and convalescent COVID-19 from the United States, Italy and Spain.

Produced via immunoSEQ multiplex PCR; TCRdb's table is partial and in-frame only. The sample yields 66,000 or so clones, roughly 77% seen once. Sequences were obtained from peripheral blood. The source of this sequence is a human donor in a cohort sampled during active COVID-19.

The CDR3 protein is CASSPGVSYEQYF. CDR3 DNA: TGTGCCAGCAGCCCCGGAGTCTCCTACGAGCAGTACTTC. V is TRBV9 and J is TRBJ2-7, with D uncertain. This CDR3 spans 13 amino acids. In germline, CDR1 is SGDLS, CDR2 YYNGEE. Trimming left V 4 bases short and J 0 bases short, with 8 bases between.